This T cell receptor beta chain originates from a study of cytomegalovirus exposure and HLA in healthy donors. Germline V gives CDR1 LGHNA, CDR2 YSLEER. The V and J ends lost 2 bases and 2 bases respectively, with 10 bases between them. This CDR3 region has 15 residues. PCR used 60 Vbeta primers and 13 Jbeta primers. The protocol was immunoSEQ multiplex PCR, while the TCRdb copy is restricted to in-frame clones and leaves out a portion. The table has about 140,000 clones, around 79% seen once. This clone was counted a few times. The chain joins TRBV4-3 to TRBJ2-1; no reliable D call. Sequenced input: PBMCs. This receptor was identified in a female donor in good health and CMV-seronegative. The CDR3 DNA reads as TGCGCCAGCAGCCAACAGCGCGTGGCCTACAATGAGCAGTTCTTC. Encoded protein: CASSQQRVAYNEQFF.